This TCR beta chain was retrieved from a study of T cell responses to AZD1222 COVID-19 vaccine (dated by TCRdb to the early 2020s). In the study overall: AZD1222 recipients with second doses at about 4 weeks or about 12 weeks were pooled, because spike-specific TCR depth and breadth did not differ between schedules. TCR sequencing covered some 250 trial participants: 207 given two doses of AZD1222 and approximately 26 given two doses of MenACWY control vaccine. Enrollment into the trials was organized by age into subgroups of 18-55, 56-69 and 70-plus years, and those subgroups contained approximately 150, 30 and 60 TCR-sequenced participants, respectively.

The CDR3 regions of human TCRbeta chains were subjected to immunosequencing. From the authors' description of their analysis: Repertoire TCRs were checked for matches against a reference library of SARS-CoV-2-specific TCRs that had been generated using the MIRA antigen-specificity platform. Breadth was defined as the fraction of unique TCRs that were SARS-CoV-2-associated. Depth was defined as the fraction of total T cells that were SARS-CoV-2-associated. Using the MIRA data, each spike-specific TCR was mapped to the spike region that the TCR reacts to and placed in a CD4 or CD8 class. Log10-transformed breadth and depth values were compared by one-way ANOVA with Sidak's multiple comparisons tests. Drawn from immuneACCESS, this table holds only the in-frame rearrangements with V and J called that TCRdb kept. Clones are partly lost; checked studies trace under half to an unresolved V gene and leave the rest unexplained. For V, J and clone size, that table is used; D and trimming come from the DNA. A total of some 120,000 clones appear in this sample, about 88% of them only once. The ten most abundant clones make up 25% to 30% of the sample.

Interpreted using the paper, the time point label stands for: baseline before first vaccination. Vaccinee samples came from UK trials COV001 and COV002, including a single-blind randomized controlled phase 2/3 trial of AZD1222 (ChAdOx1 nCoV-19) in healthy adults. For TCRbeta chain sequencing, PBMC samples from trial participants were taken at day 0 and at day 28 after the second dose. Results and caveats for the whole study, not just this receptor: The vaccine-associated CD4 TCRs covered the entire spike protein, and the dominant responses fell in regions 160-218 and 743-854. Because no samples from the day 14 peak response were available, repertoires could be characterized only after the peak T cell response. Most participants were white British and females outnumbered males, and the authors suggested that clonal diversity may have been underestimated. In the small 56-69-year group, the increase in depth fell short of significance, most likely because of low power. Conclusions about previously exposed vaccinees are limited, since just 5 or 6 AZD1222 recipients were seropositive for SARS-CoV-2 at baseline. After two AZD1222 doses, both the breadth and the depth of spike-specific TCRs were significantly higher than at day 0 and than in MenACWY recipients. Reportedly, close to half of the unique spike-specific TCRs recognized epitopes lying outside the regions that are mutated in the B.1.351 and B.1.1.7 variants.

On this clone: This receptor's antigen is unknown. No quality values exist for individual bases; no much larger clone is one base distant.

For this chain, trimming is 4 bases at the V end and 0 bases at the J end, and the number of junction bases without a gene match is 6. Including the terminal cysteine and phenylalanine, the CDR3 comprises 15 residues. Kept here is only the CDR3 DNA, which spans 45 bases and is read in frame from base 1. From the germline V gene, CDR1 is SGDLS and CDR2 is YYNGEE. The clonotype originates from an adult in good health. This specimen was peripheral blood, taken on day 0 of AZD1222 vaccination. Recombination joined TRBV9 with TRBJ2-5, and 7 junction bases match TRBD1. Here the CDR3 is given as CASSPGTAYQETQYF. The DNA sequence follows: TGTGCCAGCAGCCCGGGGACAGCGTACCAAGAGACCCAGTACTTC.